This T cell receptor beta chain stems from a study of neurological immune-mediated disorders. This clonotype came up many times. Synthesis of cDNA used 5'RACE (with 10-nucleotide random UMIs). A single record per CDR3 protein comes from TCRdb applying MiXCR to the 5' RACE reads. The data hold roughly 59,000 distinct CDR3 sequences, with around 5% observed a single time. Source material: PBMCs. The sequence derives from a human donor with multiple sclerosis. The donor label of this sample is uncertain.

CDR3 nucleotide sequence: TGTGCCAGCAGTCGGGGGGGCCCTTCAGATACGCAGTATTTT. Translated: CASSRGGPSDTQYF. The V call is TRBV6-5, the J call TRBJ2-3, with 8 nucleotides matching TRBD2. The CDR3 loop spans 14 amino acids. Germline CDR1 is MNHEY and CDR2 is SVGAGI. J lost 4 bases, V lost 5 bases, and 5 bases had no gene match.